These 11 T cell receptor beta chains originate from one sample sequenced in a study of shared clonotypes between healthy human individuals. The repertoire was sequenced with immunoSEQ multiplex PCR; TCRdb's copy has only in-frame clones and lacks some. The sample holds around 2,000,000 clones, about 93% seen once. It was CD45RO-negative cells, positively selected for CCR7, that made up naive CD8 cells, with terminally differentiated effector memory CD45RA+ cells excluded. Material: naive CD8+ T cells from PBMCs. Receptor source: a man younger than 35 in good health. Some clones in this sample may be carry-over from other donors' samples.

V is TRBV29-1 and J is TRBJ2-7; 8 positions match TRBD2. Germline values: CDR1 SQVTM, CDR2 ANQGSEA. The V segment lost 6 bases and the J segment 2 bases; nucleotides outside the gene matches: 6. This CDR3 region has 13 residues. The CDR3 DNA is TGCAGCGTCCGAGCGGGAGCCCCCTACGAGCAGTACTTC. It encodes CSVRAGAPYEQYF.

The chain combines TRBV7-8 with TRBJ2-1, with 10 positions matching TRBD2. Germline loops: CDR1 SGHVS, CDR2 FQNEAQ. CDR3 length equals 18 residues. Germline trimming cut 2 bases from V and 0 bases from J; bases unmatched to any gene: 7. CDR3 loop: CASSLWLAGASSYNEQFF. The CDR3 DNA is TGTGCCAGCAGCTTATGGCTAGCGGGAGCCAGCTCCTACAATGAGCAGTTCTTC.

The chain combines TRBV7-6 with TRBJ2-1; D remains ambiguous. CDR1 is SGHVS and CDR2 is FNYEAQ in the germline V gene. The CDR3 covers 15 residues. Trimming stripped 1 base from V and 4 bases from J, with 11 bases between. The CDR3 sequence: CASSLGLAPYNEQFF. The CDR3, as DNA: TGTGCCAGCAGCTTAGGTTTAGCTCCTTACAATGAGCAGTTCTTC.

The rearrangement uses TRBV6-6 and TRBJ2-7, with TRBD1 matching over 7 bases. CDR1 is MNHNY, CDR2 SVGAGI, per germline (reference sequence). This CDR3 region has 16 residues. The trim removed 4 bases at V and 3 bases at J, leaving 12 bases unmatched. CDR3 nucleotide sequence: TGTGCCAGCAGTTCCCCTAGACAGGGAGTGGACTACGAGCAGTACTTC. As protein: CASSSPRQGVDYEQYF.

This chain links TRBV5-4 with TRBJ1-1; no clear D gene. CDR1 and CDR2 from the germline V gene are SGHNT and YYREEE (reference sequence). The CDR3 covers 11 residues. V lost 5 bases and J 6 bases, leaving 8 bases between the germline ends. CDR3 sequence: CASRLGSEAFF. DNA for the CDR3: TGTGCCAGCAGGTTAGGGTCTGAAGCTTTCTTT.

The chain employs TRBV27 and TRBJ2-7, with TRBD2 as a possible D gene (5 bases). Germline V lookup: CDR1 MNHEY, CDR2 SMNVEV (reference sequence). Deletions cut 8 bases from V and 2 bases from J, with 19 bases between. The CDR3 contains 15 residues. CDR3 coding DNA: TGTGCCAGCCATACCTGGGCAGGAGGAACCTACGAGCAGTACTTC. Protein: CASHTWAGGTYEQYF.

The V call is TRBV6-5, the J call TRBJ2-7, with 13 bases that match TRBD2. This CDR3 region has 16 residues. Germline V gene lookup returns CDR1 MNHEY and CDR2 SVGAGI. V lost 4 bases and J lost 7; bases outside the gene matches: 10. CDR3 loop: CASSSVRLAGGREQYF. The CDR3 coding sequence is TGTGCCAGCAGTTCTGTTAGACTAGCGGGAGGTAGGGAGCAGTACTTC.

For the CDR3, the DNA is TGTGCCAGCAGCTTAATAGTGCGGGGACACAGGGGCACTGAAGCTTTCTTT. This sequence encodes CASSLIVRGHRGTEAFF. The chain recombines TRBV5-6 with TRBJ1-1; TRBD1 aligns across 7 bases. The length of the CDR3 is 17 residues. The ends lost 2 bases at V and 4 bases at J; junction bases unmatched: 14. CDR1 and CDR2 from the germline V gene are SGHDT and YYEEEE.

The chain recombines TRBV19 with TRBJ1-1, with 10 bases fitting TRBD1. The CDR3 length is 15 residues. Germline trimming cut 4 bases from V and 1 base from J; bases unmatched to any gene: 3. Germline V lookup: CDR1 LNHDA, CDR2 SQIVND (reference sequence). The CDR3 DNA is TGTGCCAGTAGTAAGCGGACAGGGGGGAACACTGAAGCTTTCTTT. Protein sequence: CASSKRTGGNTEAFF.

Concerning this clone itself: Distinct nucleotide sequences in the sample also encode this CDR3. The chain couples TRBV19 to TRBJ1-1; 8 nucleotides line up with TRBD1. The V gene's germline CDR1 is LNHDA and CDR2 SQIVND (reference sequence). This CDR3 contains 14 residues. Trimming took 3 bases from V and 4 from J; bases not matched to a gene: 4. The CDR3 reads CASSIDRGSTEAFF. In DNA form, the CDR3 reads TGTGCCAGTAGTATTGACAGGGGATCCACTGAAGCTTTCTTT.

This chain connects TRBV27 to TRBJ1-2, with 10 bases aligning to TRBD1. The CDR3 has 14 amino acids. The junction had 5 bases not matched to a gene; V was cut back by 6 bases and J by 4 bases. Germline V CDR1 and CDR2: MNHEY, SMNVEV (reference sequence). The CDR3 reads CASRGQGKPYGYTF. The CDR3 nucleotides are TGTGCCAGCAGGGGACAGGGGAAACCCTATGGCTACACCTTC.